A selection of T cell receptor beta chains follows, all from one sample in a study of tumor-infiltrating lymphocytes in localized non-small cell lung cancer. Sequencing used immunoSEQ multiplex PCR; TCRdb keeps in-frame clones, though not all of them. Counted here are around 13,000 clones, around two thirds occurring once; the ten biggest clones make up approximately 9%. The specimen sequenced was uninvolved lung tissue not adjacent to the tumor. Source of these receptors: a human donor with non-small cell lung cancer. CDR3s include the opening cysteine and the closing phenylalanine or tryptophan. D genes are given only for firm matches. Clone size is given for some rows only: seen once, a few or many times, or a class if the clone is expanded.

v_gene	d_gene	abundance	j_gene	CDR3nt	CDR3aa
TRBV5-1	NA	medium-sized	TRBJ1-1	TGCGCCAGCAGCCCTAGGGGGGACACTGAAGCTTTCTTT	CASSPRGDTEAFF
TRBV7-6	NA	once	TRBJ2-3	TGTGCCAGCAGCTTGGGGGCGGGAGCCACAGATACGCAGTATTTT	CASSLGAGATDTQYF
TRBV30	NA	NA	TRBJ1-2	TGTGCCTGGAGTGTGGGGGCAAACTATGGCTACACCTTC	CAWSVGANYGYTF
TRBV2	TRBD2	few	TRBJ2-3	TGTGCCAGCAGTGTTTTGCGGGGGAGCACAGATACGCAGTATTTT	CASSVLRGSTDTQYF
TRBV19	NA	NA	TRBJ1-5	TGTGCCAGTAGTTTCCCACAGGGAAGCAATCAGCCCCAGCATTTT	CASSFPQGSNQPQHF
TRBV28	NA	NA	TRBJ1-2	TGTGCCAGCAGTAGGGGCGCCGGCTATGGCTACACCTTC	CASSRGAGYGYTF
TRBV30	NA	NA	TRBJ1-4	TGTGCCTGGAGTGTAAGGGTCCTTGCAGGGAAACTGTTTTTT	CAWSVRVLAGKLFF
TRBV10-3	NA	NA	TRBJ1-5	TGTGCCATCAGTGACAGCAATCAGCCCCAGCATTTT	CAISDSNQPQHF
TRBV6-1	NA	once	TRBJ1-5	TGTGCCAGCAGTCCAGAGGGGGTCCCAGATCAGCCCCAGCATTTT	CASSPEGVPDQPQHF
TRBV4-3	NA	NA	TRBJ2-6	TGCGCCAGCAGCCAAAGGACCGCTAGCTCTGGGGCCAACGTCCTGACTTTC	CASSQRTASSGANVLTF
TRBV19	NA	medium-sized	TRBJ2-5	TGTGCCAGTAGTATAGCCAGCGCCCTCCGGGGGACCCAGTACTTC	CASSIASALRGTQYF
TRBV6-1	NA	few	TRBJ2-7	TGTGCCTCCTCGGGACACAGCTCCTACGAGCAGTACTTC	CASSGHSSYEQYF
TRBV6-1	NA	NA	TRBJ1-3	TGTGCCATCCAAAAGTTAGGTGGAAACACCATATATTTT	CAIQKLGGNTIYF
TRBV28	TRBD2	NA	TRBJ2-1	TGTGCCAGCAGTTTACCGGGACTAGCGGCCTACAATGAGCAGTTCTTC	CASSLPGLAAYNEQFF
TRBV4-2	NA	NA	TRBJ1-1	TGTGCCAGCAGCCACCTAGGGGAGATGAACACTGAAGCTTTCTTT	CASSHLGEMNTEAFF
TRBV7-8	NA	NA	TRBJ2-7	TGTGCCAGCAGCTTAGCGCACGGCCCTGAGATCTACGAGCAGTACTTC	CASSLAHGPEIYEQYF
TRBV6-1	NA	NA	TRBJ2-5	TGTGCCAGCAACGGATACCAAGAGACCCAGTACTTC	CASNGYQETQYF
TRBV7-2	NA	NA	TRBJ1-1	TGTGCCAGCAGCTTAATTAGGATTGAAGCTTTCTTT	CASSLIRIEAFF
TRBV28	NA	NA	TRBJ2-7	TGTGCCAGCAGTTTGATTGGGGCGGTGTACGAGCAGTACTTC	CASSLIGAVYEQYF
TRBV11-3	TRBD2	NA	TRBJ2-1	TGTGCCAGCAGCTTAGAAACTAGCGGGGACAATGAGCAGTTCTTC	CASSLETSGDNEQFF
TRBV7-9	TRBD1	once	TRBJ1-1	TGTGCCAGCAGGACTACAGGGGCGAACACTGAAGCTTTCTTT	CASRTTGANTEAFF
TRBV13	NA	few	TRBJ2-3	TGTGCCAGCAGCTTCCGGGGATTCACAGATACGCAGTATTTT	CASSFRGFTDTQYF
TRBV20-1	NA	few	TRBJ1-1	TGCAGTGCTAGGACGTGGGAGGCTTTCTTT	CSARTWEAFF
TRBV19	NA	NA	TRBJ1-1	TGTGCCAGTAGTGTCTCCTATGACCCCGGCGCTGAAGCTTTCTTT	CASSVSYDPGAEAFF
TRBV4-1	NA	once	TRBJ2-3	TGCGCCAGCAGCCAATACGGGGGAGAGGGTACGCAGTATTTT	CASSQYGGEGTQYF
TRBV7-8	TRBD1	once	TRBJ1-4	TGTGCCAGCAGCTTAGGACAGGGGAGCGAAAAACTGTTTTTT	CASSLGQGSEKLFF
TRBV5-1	TRBD2	medium-sized	TRBJ2-5	TGCGCCAGCAGCTCCGGACTAGGAGAACAAGAGACCCAGTACTTC	CASSSGLGEQETQYF
TRBV10-3	NA	few	TRBJ1-1	TGTGCCATCAGTGAGGGCACTATGAACACTGAAGCTTTCTTT	CAISEGTMNTEAFF
TRBV4-3	NA	few	TRBJ1-6	TGCGCCAGCAGCCAAAATGAGGCATCACCCCTCCACTTT	CASSQNEASPLHF
TRBV25-1	TRBD1	NA	TRBJ1-2	TGTGCCAGCAGTGGGACAGGGGTAGGCTACACCTTC	CASSGTGVGYTF
TRBV19	NA	NA	TRBJ2-5	TGTGCCAGTAGTATCCCCGGGACCCAAGAGACCCAGTACTTC	CASSIPGTQETQYF
TRBV5-1	TRBD2	NA	TRBJ2-5	TGCGCCAGCAGCTTGGAGAAGCTAGCGGGGGCCTTCCAAGAGACCCAGTACTTC	CASSLEKLAGAFQETQYF
TRBV5-1	TRBD1	NA	TRBJ1-1	TGCGCCAGCAGCCGCAACAGGGGGCGCACTGAAGCTTTCTTT	CASSRNRGRTEAFF
TRBV30	TRBD1	NA	TRBJ2-7	TGTGCCTGGAGTGTACGGGACAGGCGACCCCCCTACGAGCAGTACTTC	CAWSVRDRRPPYEQYF
TRBV2	TRBD1	NA	TRBJ1-1	TGTGCCAGCCAAGGACAGGGCCTCACTGAAGCTTTCTTT	CASQGQGLTEAFF
TRBV6-5	TRBD1	NA	TRBJ1-6	TGTGCCAGCAGGAGACAGGGGGCGCATTCACCCCTCCACTTT	CASRRQGAHSPLHF
TRBV7-2	TRBD1	NA	TRBJ1-3	TGTGCCAGCAGCCTCAACAGGGGGCTTGGAAACACCATATATTTT	CASSLNRGLGNTIYF
TRBV5-1	TRBD1	NA	TRBJ1-2	TGCGCCAGCAGCTGGGGACAGGGATCGACGCGAGGCTACACCTTC	CASSWGQGSTRGYTF
TRBV28	NA	NA	TRBJ2-3	TGTGCCAGCAGTCCTCCCTTGGCGAACACAGATACGCAGTATTTT	CASSPPLANTDTQYF
TRBV5-4	NA	few	TRBJ1-1	TGTGCCAGCAGCTTAGAAGCAGGGTTCACTGAAGCTTTCTTT	CASSLEAGFTEAFF
TRBV29-1	NA	NA	TRBJ2-2	TGCAGCGTCGGACTGACAAACACCGGGGAGCTGTTTTTT	CSVGLTNTGELFF
TRBV19	TRBD1	NA	TRBJ2-7	TGTGCCAGTAGTATACCGGGACAGGGGGTCGACGAGCAGTACTTC	CASSIPGQGVDEQYF
TRBV2	NA	NA	TRBJ2-6	TGTGCCAGCAGTTGGGGTGGGTCTTGGCTAGCGAGAGAAGGTGGGGCCAACGTCCTGACTTTC	CASSWGGSWLAREGGANVLTF
TRBV28	NA	NA	TRBJ1-2	TGTGCCAGCAGTCGACAGTCCAACTATGGCTACACCTTC	CASSRQSNYGYTF
TRBV7-8	TRBD1	NA	TRBJ1-5	TGTGCCAGCAGCTTATATGGGACAGTGGGAAGCAATCAGCCCCAGCATTTT	CASSLYGTVGSNQPQHF
TRBV2	NA	NA	TRBJ1-5	TGTGCCAGCACCGGGCCCAGTGACAATCAGCCCCAGCATTTT	CASTGPSDNQPQHF
TRBV7-9	NA	NA	TRBJ2-1	TGTGCCAGCAGTACTTCCTACAATGAGCAGTTCTTC	CASSTSYNEQFF
TRBV6-1	NA	NA	TRBJ1-1	TGTGCCAGCCTGACCAATACGGGGGGAGTCACTGAAGCTTTCTTT	CASLTNTGGVTEAFF
TRBV2	NA	NA	TRBJ2-3	TGTGCCAGCAGTGCGGGTGGATTGGGTACGCAGTATTTT	CASSAGGLGTQYF
TRBV30	TRBD1	NA	TRBJ2-3	TGTGCCTGGAGTGCCGACGTGGGACAGCGAACAGATACGCAGTATTTT	CAWSADVGQRTDTQYF
TRBV6-1	TRBD1	NA	TRBJ1-1	TGTGCCACCCTGGAAAAGGGGGCGAGGGGTGAAGCTTTCTTT	CATLEKGARGEAFF
TRBV4-1	TRBD1	NA	TRBJ2-7	TGCGCCAGCAGCTACACCGGGACAGGGTACGAGCAGTACTTC	CASSYTGTGYEQYF
TRBV6-5	NA	NA	TRBJ1-5	TGTGCCAGCAGTTACTCAGGGTCGTCTATAGGGCCCCAGCATTTT	CASSYSGSSIGPQHF
TRBV7-3	NA	NA	TRBJ1-1	TGTGCCAGCAGCTTAATAGGGTTCGGAGAAGCTTTCTTT	CASSLIGFGEAFF
TRBV7-9	NA	few	TRBJ1-5	TGTGCCAGCAGCGGGGGTCAGGCGGGCAATCAGCCCCAGCATTTT	CASSGGQAGNQPQHF